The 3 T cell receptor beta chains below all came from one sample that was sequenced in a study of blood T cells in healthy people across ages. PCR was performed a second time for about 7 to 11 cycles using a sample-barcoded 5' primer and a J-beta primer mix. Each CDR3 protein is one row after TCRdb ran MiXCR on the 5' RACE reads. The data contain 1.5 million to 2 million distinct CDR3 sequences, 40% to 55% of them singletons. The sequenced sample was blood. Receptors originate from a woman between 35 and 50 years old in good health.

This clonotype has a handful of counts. CDR3 sequence (DNA): TGTGCCAGCAGCGTCGGGGGGACGTCGGCCGAGCAGTACTTC. Residues: CASSVGGTSAEQYF. The chain joins TRBV9 to TRBJ2-7; TRBD2 aligns across 7 bases. The junction had 8 bases not matched to a gene; V was cut back by 2 bases and J by 6 bases. The CDR3 extends over 14 amino acids. Germline V gene data show CDR1 as SGDLS and CDR2 as YYNGEE.

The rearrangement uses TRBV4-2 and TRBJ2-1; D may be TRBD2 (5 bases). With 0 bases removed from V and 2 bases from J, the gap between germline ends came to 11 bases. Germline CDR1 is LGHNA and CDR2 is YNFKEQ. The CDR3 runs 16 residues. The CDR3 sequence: CASSQDALAAYNEQFF. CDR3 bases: TGTGCCAGCAGCCAAGATGCGCTAGCTGCCTACAATGAGCAGTTCTTC.

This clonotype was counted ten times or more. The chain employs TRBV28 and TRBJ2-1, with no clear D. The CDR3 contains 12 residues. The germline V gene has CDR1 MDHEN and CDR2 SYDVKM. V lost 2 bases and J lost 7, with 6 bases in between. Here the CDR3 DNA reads TGTGCCAGCAGTTTACAGAGAAATGAGCAGTTCTTC. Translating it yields CASSLQRNEQFF.